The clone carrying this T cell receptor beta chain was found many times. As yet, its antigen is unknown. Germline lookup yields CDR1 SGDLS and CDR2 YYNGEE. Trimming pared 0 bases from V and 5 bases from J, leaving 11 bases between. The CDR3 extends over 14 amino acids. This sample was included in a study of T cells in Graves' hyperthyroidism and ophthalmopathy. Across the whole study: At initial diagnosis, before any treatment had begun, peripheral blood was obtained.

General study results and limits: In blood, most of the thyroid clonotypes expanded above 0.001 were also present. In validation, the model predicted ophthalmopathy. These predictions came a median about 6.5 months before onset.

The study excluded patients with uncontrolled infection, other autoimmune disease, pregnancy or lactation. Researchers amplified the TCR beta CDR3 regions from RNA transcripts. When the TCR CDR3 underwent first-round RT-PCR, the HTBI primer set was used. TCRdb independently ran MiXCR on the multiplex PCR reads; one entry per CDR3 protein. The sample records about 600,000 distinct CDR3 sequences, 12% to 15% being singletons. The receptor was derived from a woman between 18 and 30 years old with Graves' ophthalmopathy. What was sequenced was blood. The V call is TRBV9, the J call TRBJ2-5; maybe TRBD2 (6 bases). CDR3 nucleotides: TGTGCCAGCAGCGTAGTAGGAGGGTGGGAGACCCAGTACTTC. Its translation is CASSVVGGWETQYF. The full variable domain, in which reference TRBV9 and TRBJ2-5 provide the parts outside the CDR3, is DSGVTQTPKHLITATGQRVTLRCSPRSGDLSVYWYQQSLDQGLQFLIQYYNGEERAKGNILERFSAQQFPDLHSELNLSSLELGDSALYFCASSVVGGWETQYFGPGTRLLVL.